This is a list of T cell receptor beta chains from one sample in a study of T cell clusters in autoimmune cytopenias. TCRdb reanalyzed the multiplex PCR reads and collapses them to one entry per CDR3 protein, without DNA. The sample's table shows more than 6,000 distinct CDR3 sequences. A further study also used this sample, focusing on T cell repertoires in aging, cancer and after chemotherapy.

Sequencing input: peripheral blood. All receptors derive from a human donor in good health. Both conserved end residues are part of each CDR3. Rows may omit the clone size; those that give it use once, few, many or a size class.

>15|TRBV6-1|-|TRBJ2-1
CASRLGGAAYNEQFF
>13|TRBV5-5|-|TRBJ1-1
CASSFGHNTEAFF
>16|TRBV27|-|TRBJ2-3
CASNGLAGSRTDTQYF
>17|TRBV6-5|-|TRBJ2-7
CASSYEGGRGKSYEQYF
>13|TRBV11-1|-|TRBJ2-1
CARAGGASNEQFF
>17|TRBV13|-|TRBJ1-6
CASSPWGRSRYNSPLHF
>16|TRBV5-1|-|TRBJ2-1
CASSGVGGARKNEQFF
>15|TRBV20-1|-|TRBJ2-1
CSHFCQLADNNEQFF
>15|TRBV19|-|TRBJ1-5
CASSYTGWGNQPQHF
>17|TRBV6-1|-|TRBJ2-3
CASTYEEGRWRKDTQYF
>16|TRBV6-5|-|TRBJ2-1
CASTNQGLAAYNEQFF
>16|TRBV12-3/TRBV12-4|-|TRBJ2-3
CASRVTRDRGRDTQYF
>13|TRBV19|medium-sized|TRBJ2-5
CASSPGFQETQYF
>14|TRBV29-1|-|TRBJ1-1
CSVDVAGWGTEAFF
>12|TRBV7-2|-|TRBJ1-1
CASSPQGTRAFF
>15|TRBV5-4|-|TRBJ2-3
CASSLAGFSGDTQYF
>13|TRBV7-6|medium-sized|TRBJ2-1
CASSQAGIGEQFF
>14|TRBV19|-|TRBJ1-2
CASSMIGGFYGYTF
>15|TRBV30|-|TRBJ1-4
CAWIPQGWPNEKLFF
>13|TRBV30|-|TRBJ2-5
CAWSVIGYETQYF
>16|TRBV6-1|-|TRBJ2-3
CASKRTGGFLGDTQYF
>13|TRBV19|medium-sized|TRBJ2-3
CASRAPATDTQYF
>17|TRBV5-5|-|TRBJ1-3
CASSFRDPLSTGNTIYF
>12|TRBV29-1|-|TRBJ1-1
CSTWGSRTEAFF
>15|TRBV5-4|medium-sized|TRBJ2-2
CASSKGQTNTGELFF
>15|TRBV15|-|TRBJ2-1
CATNPNDRPYNEQFF
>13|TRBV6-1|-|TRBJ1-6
CASRRRSFTPLHF
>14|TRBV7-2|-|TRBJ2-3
CASSLGQITDTQYF
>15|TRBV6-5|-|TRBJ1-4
CASSSQQDRAEKLFF
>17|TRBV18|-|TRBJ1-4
CASSPPGTIATNEKLFF
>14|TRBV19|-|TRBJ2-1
CASSRVTVSNEQFF
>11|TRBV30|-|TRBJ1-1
CAWGDNTEAFF
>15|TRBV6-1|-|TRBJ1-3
CASSVVRGSGNTIYF
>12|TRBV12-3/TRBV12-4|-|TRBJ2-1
CASSFPRGEQFF
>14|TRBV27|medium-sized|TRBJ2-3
CASSSHTRTDTQYF
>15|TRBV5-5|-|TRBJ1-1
CASSLEPWNQHEAFF
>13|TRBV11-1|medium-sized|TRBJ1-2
CASSLSHNYGYTF
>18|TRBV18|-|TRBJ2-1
CASSHRDRRTSGHNEQFF
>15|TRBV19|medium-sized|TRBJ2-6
CASSIVMSGANVLTF
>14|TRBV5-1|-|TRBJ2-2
CASSGLVPPGELFF
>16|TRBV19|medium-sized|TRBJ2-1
CASSWEGTSGYTEQFF
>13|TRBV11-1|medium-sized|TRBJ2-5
CASSLRLRETQYF
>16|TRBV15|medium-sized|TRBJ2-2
CATSKRLSGGTGELFF
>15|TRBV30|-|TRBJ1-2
CAWSAQDRGPIGYTF
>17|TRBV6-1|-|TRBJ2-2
CASSEAPVATYTGELFF
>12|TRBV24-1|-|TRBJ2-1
CATRDSWDEQFF
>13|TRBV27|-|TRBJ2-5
CASRTDNQETQYF
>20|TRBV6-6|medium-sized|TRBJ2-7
CASSYPIHPPLTGGSYEQYF
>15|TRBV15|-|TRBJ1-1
CATSTGRTIGTEAFF
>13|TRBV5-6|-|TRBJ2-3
CASSYGELVTQYF
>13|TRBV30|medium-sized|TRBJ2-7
CAWSVLSGAEQYF